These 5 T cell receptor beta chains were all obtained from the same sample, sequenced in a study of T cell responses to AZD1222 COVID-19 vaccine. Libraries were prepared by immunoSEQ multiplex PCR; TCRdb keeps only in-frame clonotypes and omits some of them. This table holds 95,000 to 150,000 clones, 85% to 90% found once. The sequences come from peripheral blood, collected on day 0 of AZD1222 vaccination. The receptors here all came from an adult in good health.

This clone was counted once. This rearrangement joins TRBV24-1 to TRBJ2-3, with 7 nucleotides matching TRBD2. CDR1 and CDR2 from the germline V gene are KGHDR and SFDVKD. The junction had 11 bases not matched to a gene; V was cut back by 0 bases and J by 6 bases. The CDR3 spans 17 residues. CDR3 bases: TGTGCCACCAGTGATTTGTCTCCGGCTAGCGGCGGTGATACGCAGTATTTT. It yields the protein CATSDLSPASGGDTQYF.

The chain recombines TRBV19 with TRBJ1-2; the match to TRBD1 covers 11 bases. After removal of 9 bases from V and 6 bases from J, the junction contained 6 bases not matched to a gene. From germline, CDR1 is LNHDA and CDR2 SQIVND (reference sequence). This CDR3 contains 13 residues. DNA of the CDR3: TGTGCCAGCCGGGACAGGGGGACGAATGGCTACACCTTC. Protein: CASRDRGTNGYTF.

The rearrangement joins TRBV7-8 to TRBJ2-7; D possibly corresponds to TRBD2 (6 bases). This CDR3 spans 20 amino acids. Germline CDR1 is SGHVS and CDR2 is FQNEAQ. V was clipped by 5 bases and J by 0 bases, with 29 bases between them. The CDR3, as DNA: TGTGCCAGCAGCGAGCCCGAGCTTATAACGGAGGGGACTTTCTCCTACGAGCAGTACTTC. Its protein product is CASSEPELITEGTFSYEQYF. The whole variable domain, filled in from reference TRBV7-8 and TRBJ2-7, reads GAGVSQSPRYKVAKRGQDVALRCDPISGHVSLFWYQQALGQGPEFLTYFQNEAQLDKSGLPSDRFFAERPEGSVSTLKIQRTQQEDSAVYLCASSEPELITEGTFSYEQYFGPGTRLTVT.

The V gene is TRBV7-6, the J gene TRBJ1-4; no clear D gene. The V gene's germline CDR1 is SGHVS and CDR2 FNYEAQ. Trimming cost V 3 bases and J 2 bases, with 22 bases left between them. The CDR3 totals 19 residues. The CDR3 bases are TGTGCCAGCAGCTTTGCCCGCCCGGCCCTCATGTCCACTAATGAAAAACTGTTTTTT. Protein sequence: CASSFARPALMSTNEKLFF.

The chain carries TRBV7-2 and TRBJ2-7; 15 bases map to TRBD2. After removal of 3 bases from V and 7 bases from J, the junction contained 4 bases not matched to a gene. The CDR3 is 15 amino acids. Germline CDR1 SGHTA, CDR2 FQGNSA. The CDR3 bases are TGTGCCAGCAGCTTCGGACTAGCGGGAGGGGGTGAGCAGTACTTC. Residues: CASSFGLAGGGEQYF.